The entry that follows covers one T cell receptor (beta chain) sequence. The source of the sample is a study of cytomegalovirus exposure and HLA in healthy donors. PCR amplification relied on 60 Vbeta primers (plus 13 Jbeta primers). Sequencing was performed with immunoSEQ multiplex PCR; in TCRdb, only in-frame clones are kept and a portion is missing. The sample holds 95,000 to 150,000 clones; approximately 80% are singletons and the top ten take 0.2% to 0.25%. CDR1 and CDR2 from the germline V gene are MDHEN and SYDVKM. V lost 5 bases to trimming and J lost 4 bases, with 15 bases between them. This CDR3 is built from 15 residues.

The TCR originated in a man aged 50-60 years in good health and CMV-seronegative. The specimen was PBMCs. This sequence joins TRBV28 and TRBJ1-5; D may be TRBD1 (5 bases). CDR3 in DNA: TGTGCCAGCAGTATCCGGCTCGGGGGAAATCAGCCCCAGCATTTT. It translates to CASSIRLGGNQPQHF. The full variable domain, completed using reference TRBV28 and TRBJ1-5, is DVKVTQSSRYLVKRTGEKVFLECVQDMDHENMFWYRQDPGLGLRLIYFSYDVKMKEKGDIPEGYSVSREKKERFSLILESASTNQTSMYLCASSIRLGGNQPQHFGDGTRLSIL.